These 31 T cell receptor beta chains originate from one sample sequenced in a study of neoadjuvant anti-PD-1 for oral cavity cancer. Sequencing was performed with immunoSEQ multiplex PCR; in TCRdb, only in-frame clones are kept and a portion is missing. Of some 7,300 clones listed, about 50% were seen once; the top ten hold approximately 26%. Specimen: tumor tissue, collected before nivolumab (anti-PD-1) treatment. These receptors were collected from a person aged 40 to 85 with oral cavity squamous cell carcinoma.

This chain uses TRBV5-6 with TRBJ2-5, with 8 bases fitting TRBD2. Trimming took 1 base from V and 5 from J; bases not matched to a gene: 7. This CDR3 contains 15 residues. The germline V gene encodes CDR1 SGHDT and CDR2 YYEEEE. CDR3 loop: CASSLYPGGRETQYF. CDR3 nucleotides: TGTGCCAGCAGCTTGTACCCGGGGGGGAGGGAGACCCAGTACTTC. Based on the CDR3 plus reference TRBV5-6 and TRBJ2-5, the full variable domain is DAGVTQSPTHLIKTRGQQVTLRCSPKSGHDTVSWYQQALGQGPQFIFQYYEEEERQRGNFPDRFSGHQFPNYSSELNVNALLLGDSALYLCASSLYPGGRETQYFGPGTRLLVL.

The chain couples TRBV28 to TRBJ2-4, with 9 bases that match TRBD1. The CDR3 extends over 14 amino acids. Germline V gives CDR1 MDHEN, CDR2 SYDVKM. V lost 6 bases and J lost 0; bases outside the gene matches: 0. The CDR3 region has the DNA TGTGCCAGCAGGGACAGGGGAGCCAAAAACATTCAGTACTTC. Its translation is CASRDRGAKNIQYF. Full variable domain (outside the CDR3, taken from reference TRBV28 and TRBJ2-4): DVKVTQSSRYLVKRTGEKVFLECVQDMDHENMFWYRQDPGLGLRLIYFSYDVKMKEKGDIPEGYSVSREKKERFSLILESASTNQTSMYLCASRDRGAKNIQYFGAGTRLSVL.

J is TRBJ2-1 and V is TRBV6-4, with D unclear. Germline CDR1 is MRHNA and CDR2 is SNTAGT. With 6 bases removed from V and 6 bases from J, the gap between germline ends came to 18 bases. The CDR3 spans 15 residues. CDR3 loop: CASRDPASDTNEQFF. The CDR3 region has the DNA TGTGCCAGCAGAGATCCGGCCTCCGACACCAATGAGCAGTTCTTC.

By proportion, this clone is medium-sized. The gene calls are TRBV5-1 and TRBJ1-2; 7 bases fit TRBD1. The CDR3 loop spans 13 amino acids. The germline V gene has CDR1 SGHRS and CDR2 YFSETQ. Trimming removed 0 bases from V and 8 bases from J; junction bases left unmatched: 4. CDR3 loop: CASSLDRGLGYTF. DNA for the CDR3: TGCGCCAGCAGCTTGGACAGGGGTCTCGGCTACACCTTC.

This clone was seen a few times. The rearrangement links TRBV6-5 to TRBJ1-1, with TRBD1 as a possible D gene (5 bases). Trimming shortened V by 0 bases and J by 7 bases, and 9 bases separated the two germline ends. CDR3 length: 13 amino acids. Germline lookup yields CDR1 MNHEY and CDR2 SVGAGI. The CDR3 DNA reads TGTGCCAGCAGTTACTCTGCCAGGGTTGAAGCTTTCTTT. This codes for CASSYSARVEAFF.

This sequence joins TRBV7-9 and TRBJ1-1; no clear D gene. CDR1 SEHNR and CDR2 FQNEAQ come from the germline V gene (reference sequence). Trimming removed 3 bases at V and 4 bases at J, with 15 bases between. This CDR3 comprises 15 residues. Here the CDR3 reads CASSFHGAGGTEAFF. CDR3 sequence (DNA): TGTGCCAGCAGCTTCCACGGTGCAGGCGGCACTGAAGCTTTCTTT.

The genes are TRBV5-4 and TRBJ2-6, with a possible D match to TRBD2 (6 bases). The germline CDR1 and CDR2 sequences are SGHNT and YYREEE (reference sequence). The CDR3 has 15 amino acids. V lost 0 bases, J lost 4 bases, and 8 bases lay in between. CDR3 residues: CASSLGTTGANVLTF. The CDR3 nucleotides read TGTGCCAGCAGCTTGGGGACTACAGGGGCCAACGTCCTGACTTTC.

The chain has TRBV7-2 and TRBJ1-2; D remains unclear. The CDR3 loop spans 13 amino acids. The V end lost 1 base, the J end lost 4 bases, and 7 bases lay between the germline ends. The germline CDR1 and CDR2 sequences are SGHTA and FQGNSA. DNA for the CDR3: TGTGCCAGCAGCTTAGGAGGCGGCTATGGCTACACCTTC. It encodes CASSLGGGYGYTF. Full variable domain (outside the CDR3, taken from reference TRBV7-2 and TRBJ1-2): GAGVSQSPSNKVTEKGKDVELRCDPISGHTALYWYRQSLGQGLEFLIYFQGNSAPDKSGLPSDRFSAERTGGSVSTLTIQRTQQEDSAVYLCASSLGGGYGYTFGSGTRLTVV.

The chain couples TRBV19 to TRBJ1-1; 7 nucleotides align to TRBD1. The J segment lost 1 base and the V segment lost 7 bases, leaving 12 bases of the junction unmatched. This CDR3 has 16 amino acids. Germline-derived CDR1 and CDR2 are LNHDA and SQIVND (reference sequence). The CDR3 loop is CASTPVVGQSNTEAFF. The CDR3 DNA reads TGTGCCAGTACCCCTGTCGTGGGACAGTCGAACACTGAAGCTTTCTTT. The full variable domain, rest sourced from reference TRBV19 and TRBJ1-1, is DGGITQSPKYLFRKEGQNVTLSCEQNLNHDAMYWYRQDPGQGLRLIYYSQIVNDFQKGDIAEGYSVSREKKESFPLTVTSAQKNPTAFYLCASTPVVGQSNTEAFFGQGTRLTVV.

This chain links TRBV9 with TRBJ2-3, with D perhaps TRBD1 or TRBD2 (5 bases each). Trimming pared 0 bases from V and 0 bases from J, leaving 5 bases between. Looked up from germline, CDR1 is SGDLS and CDR2 is YYNGEE. This CDR3 is built from 14 residues. The CDR3 DNA follows: TGTGCCAGCAGCGTAGGGGGGAGCACAGATACGCAGTATTTT. Translating it yields CASSVGGSTDTQYF. The full variable domain, its missing parts supplied by reference TRBV9 and TRBJ2-3, is DSGVTQTPKHLITATGQRVTLRCSPRSGDLSVYWYQQSLDQGLQFLIQYYNGEERAKGNILERFSAQQFPDLHSELNLSSLELGDSALYFCASSVGGSTDTQYFGPGTRLTVL.

V and J are TRBV7-3 and TRBJ2-5, with a weak D call TRBD2 (6 bases). Germline assignment: CDR1 SGHTA and CDR2 FQGTGA. V shed 5 bases and J shed 5 bases, with 12 bases lying between them. This CDR3 has 13 amino acids. The CDR3 reads CASSPRDSETQYF. The DNA of the CDR3 is TGTGCCAGCAGCCCCCGGGACTCGGAGACCCAGTACTTC.

V gene TRBV10-3 combines with J gene TRBJ1-2; 7 bases align to TRBD1. Germline assignment: CDR1 ENHRY and CDR2 SYGVKD. CDR3 size: 14 residues. J gave up 7 bases and V 1 base, and 6 bases lay outside the gene matches. CDR3 residues: CAISELTGSAGYTF. The CDR3, as DNA: TGTGCCATCAGTGAGTTGACAGGGAGCGCTGGCTACACCTTC.

This chain connects TRBV27 to TRBJ2-1; 7 bases agree with TRBD1. This CDR3 has 16 amino acids. Germline trimming cut 5 bases from V and 2 bases from J; bases unmatched to any gene: 9. Germline V gene data show CDR1 as MNHEY and CDR2 as SMNVEV (reference sequence). The CDR3 loop reads CASSPNRGPTYNEQFF. The CDR3 nucleotides are TGTGCCAGCAGTCCAAACAGGGGCCCCACCTACAATGAGCAGTTCTTC.

The J gene is TRBJ1-1, the V gene TRBV13; perhaps TRBD1 as D (5 bases). The CDR3 consists of 16 residues. V shed 5 bases and J shed 5 bases, with 21 bases lying between them. CDR1 and CDR2 (germline): PRHDT, FYEKMQ (reference sequence). The CDR3 DNA follows: TGTGCCAGCAGCAACCCTACTGACAGTGGGAGTACTGAAGCTTTCTTT. It is translated as CASSNPTDSGSTEAFF.

The chain combines TRBV6-4 with TRBJ2-3, with 11 bases identical to TRBD2. The CDR3 covers 15 residues. Germline CDR1 and CDR2: MRHNA and SNTAGT. V shed 2 bases and J 4 bases; nucleotides not matched to a gene: 2. The CDR3 reads CASSDGTSGSDTQYF. The CDR3 nucleotides read TGTGCCAGCAGTGACGGGACTAGCGGTTCAGATACGCAGTATTTT.

The chain uses TRBV7-9 and TRBJ2-5, with D hard to call. The germline CDR1 and CDR2 sequences are SEHNR and FQNEAQ (reference sequence). This CDR3 region has 14 residues. Trimming left V 2 bases short and J 5 bases short, with 12 bases between. The CDR3 spells CASSLTTLGETQYF. The DNA of the CDR3 is TGTGCCAGCAGCTTAACGACGCTGGGCGAGACCCAGTACTTC.

The rearrangement uses TRBV6-1 and TRBJ2-1, with D maybe TRBD1 (6 bases). From germline, CDR1 is MNHNS and CDR2 SASEGT. This CDR3 contains 14 residues. V lost 10 bases and J lost 0, with 13 bases in between. The CDR3 region has the DNA TGTGCCATATTCAGGGGTAGCTCCTACAATGAGCAGTTCTTC. Translating it yields CAIFRGSSYNEQFF.

The rearrangement joins TRBV7-9 to TRBJ1-1; possibly TRBD1 for D (5 bases). The germline gives CDR1 SEHNR, CDR2 FQNEAQ (reference sequence). CDR3 length: 14 residues. Between the trimmed V and J ends, which lost 3 bases and 6 bases, there was a span of 14 bases. The CDR3 sequence is CASSFRTTGAEAFF. The CDR3 coding sequence is TGTGCCAGCAGCTTCAGAACGACGGGGGCTGAAGCTTTCTTT.

This clone is labeled medium-sized. The CDR3 loop reads CASVDPYLRRDTEAFF. In nucleotides, the CDR3 is TGTGCCAGTGTGGACCCATACCTCAGAAGGGACACTGAAGCTTTCTTT. J is TRBJ1-1 and V is TRBV19; D is unclear. Trimming removed 8 bases from V and 3 bases from J, with 22 bases in between. This CDR3 has 16 amino acids. Germline CDR1 is LNHDA and CDR2 is SQIVND (reference sequence).

The chain uses TRBV5-4 and TRBJ1-1, with 10 bases identical to TRBD1. Germline CDR1 and CDR2: SGHNT and YYREEE (reference sequence). V was clipped by 3 bases and J by 1 base; unmatched bases: 6. The CDR3 spans 16 residues. The CDR3 sequence: CASSSWTGGGNTEAFF. The CDR3 coding sequence is TGTGCCAGCAGCTCCTGGACAGGGGGGGGGAACACTGAAGCTTTCTTT.

A few counts support this clone. V usage is TRBV30 and J usage is TRBJ2-3; perhaps TRBD2 as D (6 bases). Germline CDR1 is GTSNPN and CDR2 is SVGIG (reference sequence). V was pared by 5 bases and J by 2 bases, with 14 bases between. The CDR3 loop spans 14 amino acids. The CDR3 bases are TGTGCCTGGGGGGTCGGGGGATTCACAGATACGCAGTATTTT. This gives the protein CAWGVGGFTDTQYF.

In this sample, this clone turned up once. The V call is TRBV6-6, the J call TRBJ1-2; TRBD1 matches 9 bases. Unmatched junction bases numbered 6, after V lost 0 bases and J lost 4 bases. This CDR3 comprises 16 residues. Germline V gene lookup returns CDR1 MNHNY and CDR2 SVGAGI (reference sequence). DNA for the CDR3: TGTGCCAGCAGTTACTCGTGGGACAGGGCGTTCTATGGCTACACCTTC. Its translation is CASSYSWDRAFYGYTF.

V and J are TRBV28 and TRBJ1-5; D is ambiguous. With 7 bases removed from V and 3 bases from J, the gap between germline ends came to 13 bases. The length of the CDR3 is 14 residues. The V gene's germline CDR1 is MDHEN and CDR2 SYDVKM. In DNA, the CDR3 is TGTGCCAGCACGCCTGGCACAGCCAATCAGCCCCAGCATTTT. Its translation: CASTPGTANQPQHF.

This chain connects TRBV4-3 to TRBJ2-4, with D possibly TRBD1 on 5 matching bases. With 0 bases removed from V and 0 bases from J, the gap between germline ends came to 18 bases. Looked up from germline, CDR1 is LGHNA and CDR2 is YSLEER. This CDR3 region has 19 residues. The CDR3 protein is CASSQDWAGLRIAKNIQYF. The CDR3, as DNA: TGCGCCAGCAGCCAAGATTGGGCAGGGCTCCGTATAGCCAAAAACATTCAGTACTTC.

The gene calls are TRBV27 and TRBJ2-7, with D possibly TRBD2 on 6 matching bases. Germline V lookup: CDR1 MNHEY, CDR2 SMNVEV (reference sequence). V was trimmed by 7 bases and J by 1 base, leaving 14 bases between them. This CDR3 spans 14 amino acids. CDR3 in amino acids: CASKARDLSYEQYF. The CDR3 DNA reads TGTGCCAGCAAGGCGAGGGACTTATCCTACGAGCAGTACTTC.

This clone was counted between two and nine times. The chain employs TRBV29-1 and TRBJ2-2, with 7 positions matching TRBD1. Germline V gene sequence: CDR1 SQVTM, CDR2 ANQGSEA. This CDR3 spans 13 amino acids. Losses at the gene ends were 3 bases for V and 6 bases for J; bases not matched to a gene: 4. In DNA, the CDR3 is TGCAGCGTTGAGACAGGGTTGGCCGGGGAGCTGTTTTTT. Its protein product is CSVETGLAGELFF.

This chain connects TRBV9 to TRBJ2-7, with 12 bases lining up with TRBD1. CDR1 is SGDLS, CDR2 YYNGEE, per germline. V lost 4 bases, J lost 0 bases, and 8 bases stayed unmatched. CDR3 size: 17 residues. This chain's CDR3 is CASSPRDRGLSSYEQYF. CDR3 DNA sequence: TGTGCCAGCAGCCCCCGGGACAGGGGGCTAAGCTCCTACGAGCAGTACTTC.

The chain joins TRBV28 to TRBJ2-2, with D uncertain. Germline CDR1 and CDR2: MDHEN and SYDVKM. V was pared by 7 bases and J by 6 bases, with 9 bases between. This CDR3 comprises 12 residues. CDR3 sequence reads: CASTASPGELFF. The CDR3 DNA is TGTGCCAGCACAGCAAGTCCCGGGGAGCTGTTTTTT.

As regards this clone: Other nucleotide sequences from this sample produce the same CDR3. The J gene is TRBJ2-1, the V gene TRBV6-1; D possibly corresponds to TRBD2 (5 bases). This CDR3 region has 16 residues. Germline V gives CDR1 MNHNS, CDR2 SASEGT. V lost 0 bases and J 3 bases, leaving 12 bases between the germline ends. The CDR3 DNA is TGTGCCAGCAGTGAAGCTGGGTCGGGGATCTACAATGAGCAGTTCTTC. Its protein product is CASSEAGSGIYNEQFF.

The J gene is TRBJ2-3, the V gene TRBV5-1; D unresolved. Per the germline V gene, CDR1 is SGHRS and CDR2 is YFSETQ. The ends were cut back, 0 bases at V and 2 bases at J, with 13 bases in the middle. The CDR3 length is 16 residues. Written as DNA, the CDR3 is TGCGCCAGCAGCTTGGTGCCAGGTTCGGTCACAGATACGCAGTATTTT. This encodes CASSLVPGSVTDTQYF.

This clone counts as medium-sized. The rearrangement links TRBV2 to TRBJ1-5; D is undetermined. Trimming took 2 bases from V and 4 from J, leaving 12 bases between them. CDR3 length: 15 amino acids. Germline loops: CDR1 SNHLY, CDR2 FYNNEI. The CDR3 DNA reads TGTGCCAGCAGTGAAAGGTCCGGTCGTAATCAGCCCCAGCATTTT. This sequence encodes CASSERSGRNQPQHF.